This TCR beta chain was sequenced in a study of metastatic and nonmetastatic thyroid tumors. On the study more broadly: Samples came from malignant and benign thyroid patients, and repertoires were compared across blood and tumor or nodule tissue. Study results and limitations: Reported TCR beta diversity, measured in blood and tumor, was significantly higher for malignant thyroid tumors than for benign nodules.

There are many counts of this clone. Its matching antigen is unknown. Germline V CDR1 and CDR2: MNHEY, SMNVEV (reference sequence). The length of the CDR3 is 15 residues. Trimming cost V 0 bases and J 5 bases, with 13 bases left between them. Under the authors' procedure: CDR3 was compared across clinicopathological groups, and the resulting differences were used to build a distant-metastasis classifier for papillary thyroid cancer. TCRdb called clones again from the PCR reads with MiXCR. TCRdb, not the authors, supplied the V and J calls. The sample records about 18,000 clones, 34% being singletons. Each patient went into thyroid surgery without having received any treatment.

The specimen sequenced was tumor tissue. V is TRBV27 and J is TRBJ2-5, with a tentative D call TRBD2 (5 bases). The TCR comes from a male donor with papillary thyroid cancer or a benign thyroid nodule (not recorded which). Some clones in this sample may be carry-over from other donors' samples. The CDR3 loop reads CASSLSGLAMETQYF. The CDR3 nucleotides read TGTGCCAGCAGTTTATCGGGTTTAGCGATGGAGACCCAGTACTTC.